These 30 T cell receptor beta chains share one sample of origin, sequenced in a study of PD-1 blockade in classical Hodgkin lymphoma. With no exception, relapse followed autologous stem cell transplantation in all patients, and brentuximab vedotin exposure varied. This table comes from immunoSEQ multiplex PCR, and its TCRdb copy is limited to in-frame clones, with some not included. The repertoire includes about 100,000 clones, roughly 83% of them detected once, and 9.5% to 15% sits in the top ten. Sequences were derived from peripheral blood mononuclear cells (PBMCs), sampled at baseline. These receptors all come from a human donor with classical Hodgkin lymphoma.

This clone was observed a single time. The CDR3 coding sequence is TGTGCCAGCAGGGTCCTTGGGGAGACCCAGTACTTC. It is translated as CASRVLGETQYF. The chain links TRBV2 to TRBJ2-5; D gene ambiguous. Trimming shortened V by 6 bases and J by 5 bases, and 10 bases separated the two germline ends. The length of the CDR3 is 12 residues. Germline V lookup: CDR1 SNHLY, CDR2 FYNNEI. Looking up the rest from reference TRBV2 and TRBJ2-5 gives the full variable domain: EPEVTQTPSHQVTQMGQEVILRCVPISNHLYFYWYRQILGQKVEFLVSFYNNEISEKSEIFDDQFSVERPDGSNFTLKIRSTKLEDSAMYFCASRVLGETQYFGPGTRLLVL.

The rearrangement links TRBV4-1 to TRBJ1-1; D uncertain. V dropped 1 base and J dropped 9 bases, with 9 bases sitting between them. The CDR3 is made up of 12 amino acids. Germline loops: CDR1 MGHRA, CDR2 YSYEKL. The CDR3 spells CASSQGGVQAFF. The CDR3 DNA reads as TGCGCCAGCAGCCAAGGGGGAGTCCAAGCTTTCTTT.

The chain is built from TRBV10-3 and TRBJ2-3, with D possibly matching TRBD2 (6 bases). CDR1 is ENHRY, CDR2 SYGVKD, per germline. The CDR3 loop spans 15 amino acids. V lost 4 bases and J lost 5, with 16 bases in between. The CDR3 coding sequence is TGTGCCATCAGTGCCACCGTGGAGGGACGAGATACGCAGTATTTT. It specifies CAISATVEGRDTQYF.

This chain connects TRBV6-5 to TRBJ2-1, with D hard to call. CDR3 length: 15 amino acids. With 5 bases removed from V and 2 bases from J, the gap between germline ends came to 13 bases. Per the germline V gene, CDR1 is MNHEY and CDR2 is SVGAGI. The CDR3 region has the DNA TGTGCCAGCAGTACGACTGGCGGCCCCTACAATGAGCAGTTCTTC. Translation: CASSTTGGPYNEQFF.

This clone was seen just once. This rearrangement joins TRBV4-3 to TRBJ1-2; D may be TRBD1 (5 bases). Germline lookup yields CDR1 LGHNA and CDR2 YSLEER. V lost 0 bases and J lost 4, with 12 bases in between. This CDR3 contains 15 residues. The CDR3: CASSQDMGVTYGYTF. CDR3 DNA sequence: TGCGCCAGCAGCCAAGATATGGGGGTTACCTATGGCTACACCTTC.

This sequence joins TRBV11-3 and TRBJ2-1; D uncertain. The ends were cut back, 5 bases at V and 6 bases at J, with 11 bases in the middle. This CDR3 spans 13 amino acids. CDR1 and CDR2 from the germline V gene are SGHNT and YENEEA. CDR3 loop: CASSLGGVNEQFF. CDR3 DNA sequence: TGTGCCAGCAGCCTAGGTGGGGTCAATGAGCAGTTCTTC.

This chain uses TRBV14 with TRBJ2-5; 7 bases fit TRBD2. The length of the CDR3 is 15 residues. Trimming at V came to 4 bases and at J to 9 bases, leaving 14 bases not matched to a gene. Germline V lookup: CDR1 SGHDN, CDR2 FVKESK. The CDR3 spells CASSPRLATLGAQYF. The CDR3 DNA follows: TGTGCCAGCAGCCCTAGACTAGCCACCCTCGGAGCCCAGTACTTC.

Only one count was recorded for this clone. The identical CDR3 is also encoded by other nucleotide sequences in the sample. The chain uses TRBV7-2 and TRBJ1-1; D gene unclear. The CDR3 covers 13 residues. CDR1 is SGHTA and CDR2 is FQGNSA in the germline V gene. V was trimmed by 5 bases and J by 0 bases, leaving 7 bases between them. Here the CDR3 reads CASSRQVNTEAFF. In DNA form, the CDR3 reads TGTGCCAGCAGCCGACAAGTGAACACTGAAGCTTTCTTT.

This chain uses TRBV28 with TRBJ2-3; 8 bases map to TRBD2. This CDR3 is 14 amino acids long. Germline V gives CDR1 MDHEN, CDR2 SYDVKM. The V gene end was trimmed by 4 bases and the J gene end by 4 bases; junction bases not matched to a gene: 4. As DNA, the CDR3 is TGTGCCAGCAGTTCCGGGAGGGAGGCAGATACGCAGTATTTT. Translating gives CASSSGREADTQYF.

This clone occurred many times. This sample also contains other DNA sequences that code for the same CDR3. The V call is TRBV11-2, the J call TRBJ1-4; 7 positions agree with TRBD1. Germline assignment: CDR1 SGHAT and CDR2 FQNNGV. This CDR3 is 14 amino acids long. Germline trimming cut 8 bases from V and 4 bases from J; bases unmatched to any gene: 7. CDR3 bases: TGTGCCAGCTCCCGGGGGACAGTTAATGAAAAACTGTTTTTT. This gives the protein CASSRGTVNEKLFF.

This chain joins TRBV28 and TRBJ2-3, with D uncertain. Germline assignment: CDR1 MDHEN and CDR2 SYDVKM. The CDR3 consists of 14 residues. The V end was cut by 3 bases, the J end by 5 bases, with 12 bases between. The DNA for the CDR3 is TGTGCCAGCAGTTTTTTAGTAGAACTAGATACGCAGTATTTT. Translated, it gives CASSFLVELDTQYF.

CDR3 in amino acids: CAWSLSTGTNYGYTF. The CDR3 DNA sequence: TGTGCCTGGAGTTTGTCGACAGGAACTAACTATGGCTACACCTTC. The chain uses TRBV30 and TRBJ1-2; D possibly corresponds to TRBD1 (6 bases). Per germline, CDR1 GTSNPN and CDR2 SVGIG (reference sequence). CDR3 length equals 15 residues. V shed 2 bases and J shed 0 bases, with 13 bases lying between them.

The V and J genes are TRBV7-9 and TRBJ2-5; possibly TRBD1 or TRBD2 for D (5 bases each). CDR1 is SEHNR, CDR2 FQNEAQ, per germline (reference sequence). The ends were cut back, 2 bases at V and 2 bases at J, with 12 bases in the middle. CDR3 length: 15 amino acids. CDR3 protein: CASSLRDGLQETQYF. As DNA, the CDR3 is TGTGCCAGCAGCTTACGGGACGGTTTACAAGAGACCCAGTACTTC.

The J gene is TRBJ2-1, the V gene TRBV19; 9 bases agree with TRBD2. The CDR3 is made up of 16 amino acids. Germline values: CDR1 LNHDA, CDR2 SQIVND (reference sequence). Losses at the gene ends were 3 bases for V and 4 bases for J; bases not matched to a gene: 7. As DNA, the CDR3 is TGTGCCAGTAGTATCCCCTCTAGCGGGGATTACAATGAGCAGTTCTTC. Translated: CASSIPSSGDYNEQFF.

The CDR3 loop is CASSYGQVKNIQYF. CDR3 nucleotide sequence: TGTGCCAGCAGCTACGGACAGGTTAAAAACATTCAGTACTTC. This chain connects TRBV28 to TRBJ2-4; 7 bases agree with TRBD1. Germline lookup yields CDR1 MDHEN and CDR2 SYDVKM. The CDR3 runs 14 residues. V shed 6 bases and J 4 bases; nucleotides not matched to a gene: 6. Supplemented by reference TRBV28 and TRBJ2-4, the full variable domain reads DVKVTQSSRYLVKRTGEKVFLECVQDMDHENMFWYRQDPGLGLRLIYFSYDVKMKEKGDIPEGYSVSREKKERFSLILESASTNQTSMYLCASSYGQVKNIQYFGAGTRLSVL.

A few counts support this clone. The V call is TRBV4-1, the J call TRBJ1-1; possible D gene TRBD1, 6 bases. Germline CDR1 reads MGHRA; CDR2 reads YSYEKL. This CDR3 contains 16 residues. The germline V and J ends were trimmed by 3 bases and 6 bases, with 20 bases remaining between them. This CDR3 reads CASSQLLTGRRAEAFF. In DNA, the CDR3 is TGCGCCAGCAGCCAGCTTCTTACAGGGAGGAGGGCTGAAGCTTTCTTT.

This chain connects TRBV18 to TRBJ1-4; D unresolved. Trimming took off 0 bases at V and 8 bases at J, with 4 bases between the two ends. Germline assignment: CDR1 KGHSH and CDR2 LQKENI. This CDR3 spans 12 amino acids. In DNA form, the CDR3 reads TGTGCCAGCTCACCACCACAAGAAAAACTGTTTTTT. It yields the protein CASSPPQEKLFF.

CDR3 amino acids: CASSPHQGNEQFF. The CDR3 DNA sequence: TGTGCCAGCAGCCCTCACCAGGGGAATGAGCAGTTCTTC. The rearrangement links TRBV9 to TRBJ2-1, with a tentative D call TRBD1 (6 bases). The CDR3 is made up of 13 amino acids. Deletions cut 4 bases from V and 7 bases from J, with 12 bases between. Germline values: CDR1 SGDLS, CDR2 YYNGEE.

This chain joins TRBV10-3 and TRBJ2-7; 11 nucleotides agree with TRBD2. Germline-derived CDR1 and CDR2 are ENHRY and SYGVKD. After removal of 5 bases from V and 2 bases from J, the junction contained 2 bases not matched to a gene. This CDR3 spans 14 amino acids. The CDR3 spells CAISTSGGAYEQYF. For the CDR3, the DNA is TGTGCCATCAGTACTAGCGGGGGTGCCTACGAGCAGTACTTC.

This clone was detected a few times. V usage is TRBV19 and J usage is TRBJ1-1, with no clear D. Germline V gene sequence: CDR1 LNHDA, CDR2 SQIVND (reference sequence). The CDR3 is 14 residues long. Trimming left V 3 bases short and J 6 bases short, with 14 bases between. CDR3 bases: TGTGCCAGTAGTATTCCCACAGAGTTTTCTGAAGCTTTCTTT. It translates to CASSIPTEFSEAFF.

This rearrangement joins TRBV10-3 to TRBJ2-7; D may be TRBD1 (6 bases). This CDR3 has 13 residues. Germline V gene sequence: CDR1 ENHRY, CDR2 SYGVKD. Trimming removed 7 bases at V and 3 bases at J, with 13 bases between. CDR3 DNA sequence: TGTGCCATCAAAGGACAGCCCGGCTACGAGCAGTACTTC. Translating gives CAIKGQPGYEQYF.

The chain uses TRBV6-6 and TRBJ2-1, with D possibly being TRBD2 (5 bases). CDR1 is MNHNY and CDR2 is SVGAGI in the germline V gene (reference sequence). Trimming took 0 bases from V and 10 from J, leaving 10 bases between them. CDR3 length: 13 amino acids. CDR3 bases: TGTGCCAGCAGTTACTCTACGGGCGGGGAGCAGTTCTTC. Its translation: CASSYSTGGEQFF.

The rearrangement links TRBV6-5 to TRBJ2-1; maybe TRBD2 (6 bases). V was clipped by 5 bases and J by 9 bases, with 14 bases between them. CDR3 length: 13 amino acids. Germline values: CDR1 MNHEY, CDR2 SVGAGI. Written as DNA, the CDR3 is TGTGCCAGCAGTAACTTTCTAGCGTCTGAGCAGTTCTTC. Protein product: CASSNFLASEQFF.

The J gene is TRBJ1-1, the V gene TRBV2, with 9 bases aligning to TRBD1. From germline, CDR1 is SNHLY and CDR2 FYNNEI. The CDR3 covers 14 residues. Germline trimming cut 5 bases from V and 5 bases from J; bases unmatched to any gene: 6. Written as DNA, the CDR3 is TGTGCCAGCAGTCCGGGACAGGGTTTGACTGAAGCTTTCTTT. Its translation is CASSPGQGLTEAFF. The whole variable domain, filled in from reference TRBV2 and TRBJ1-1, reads EPEVTQTPSHQVTQMGQEVILRCVPISNHLYFYWYRQILGQKVEFLVSFYNNEISEKSEIFDDQFSVERPDGSNFTLKIRSTKLEDSAMYFCASSPGQGLTEAFFGQGTRLTVV.

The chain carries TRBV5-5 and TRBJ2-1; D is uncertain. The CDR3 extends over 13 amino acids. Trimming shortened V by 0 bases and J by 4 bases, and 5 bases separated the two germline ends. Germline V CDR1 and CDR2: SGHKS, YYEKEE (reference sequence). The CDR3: CASSLDVYNEQFF. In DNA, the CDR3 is TGTGCCAGCAGCTTGGACGTATACAATGAGCAGTTCTTC.

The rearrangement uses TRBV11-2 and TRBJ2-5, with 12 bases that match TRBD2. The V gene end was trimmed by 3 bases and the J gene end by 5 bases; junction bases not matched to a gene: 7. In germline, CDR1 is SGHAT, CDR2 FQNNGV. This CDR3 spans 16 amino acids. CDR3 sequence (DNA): TGTGCCAGCAGCTTCCCTAGCGGGAGGGCTGTCGAGACCCAGTACTTC. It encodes CASSFPSGRAVETQYF.

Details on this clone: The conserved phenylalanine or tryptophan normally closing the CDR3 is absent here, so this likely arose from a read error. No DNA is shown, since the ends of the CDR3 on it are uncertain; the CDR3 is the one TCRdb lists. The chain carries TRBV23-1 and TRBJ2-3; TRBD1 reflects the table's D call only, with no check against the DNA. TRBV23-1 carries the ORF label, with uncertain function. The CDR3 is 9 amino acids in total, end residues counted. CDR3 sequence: CASSPQGRV.

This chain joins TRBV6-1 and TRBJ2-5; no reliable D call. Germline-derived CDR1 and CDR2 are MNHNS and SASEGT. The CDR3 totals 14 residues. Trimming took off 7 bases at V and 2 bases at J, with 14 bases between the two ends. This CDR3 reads CASKLSLGQETQYF. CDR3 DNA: TGTGCCAGCAAACTAAGCTTGGGGCAAGAGACCCAGTACTTC.

The CDR3, as DNA: TGTGCCACCAGCAGAGGAGAGGCGCCCGGGGCCAACGTCCTGACTTTC. The encoded protein is CATSRGEAPGANVLTF. The chain recombines TRBV15 with TRBJ2-6; no reliable D call. V was shortened by 1 base and J by 4 bases, with 11 bases between the two germline ends. Germline V CDR1 and CDR2: LNHNV, YYDKDF (reference sequence). There are 16 residues in the CDR3.

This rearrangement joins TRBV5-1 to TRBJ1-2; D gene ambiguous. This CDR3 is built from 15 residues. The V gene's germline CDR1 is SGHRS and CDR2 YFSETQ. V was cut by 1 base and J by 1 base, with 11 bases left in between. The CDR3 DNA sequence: TGCGCCAGCAGCTTGTCCATGGGCCTTAACTATGGCTACACCTTC. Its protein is CASSLSMGLNYGYTF.